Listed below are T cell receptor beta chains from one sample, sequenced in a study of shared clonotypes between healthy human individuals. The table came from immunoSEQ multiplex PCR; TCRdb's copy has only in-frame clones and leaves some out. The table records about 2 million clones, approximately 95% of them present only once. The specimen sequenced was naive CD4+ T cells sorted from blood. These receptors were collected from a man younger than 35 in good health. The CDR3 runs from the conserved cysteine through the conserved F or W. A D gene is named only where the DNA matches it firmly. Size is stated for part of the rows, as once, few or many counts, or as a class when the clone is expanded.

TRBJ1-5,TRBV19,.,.,TGTGCCACCCTGGACTTAGCCAGGGGCGATAGCAATCAGCCCCAGCATTTT,CATLDLARGDSNQPQHF
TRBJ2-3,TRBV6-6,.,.,TGTGCCAGCGGGGACGGAACGCAGTATTTT,CASGDGTQYF
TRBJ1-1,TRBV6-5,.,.,TGTGCCAGCACTAAGACAGGGAACACTGAAGCTTTCTTT,CASTKTGNTEAFF
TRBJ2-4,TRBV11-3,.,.,TGTGCCAGCAGCTTAGATGGGATGATTCAGTACTTC,CASSLDGMIQYF
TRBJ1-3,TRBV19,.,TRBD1,TGTGCCAGTAGTTCAAACCACCGGGGACAGAACTCTGGAAACACCATATATTTT,CASSSNHRGQNSGNTIYF
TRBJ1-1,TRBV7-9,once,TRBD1,TGTGCCAGCAGCCAAAGACAGGGTGCACTCACTGAAGCTTTCTTT,CASSQRQGALTEAFF
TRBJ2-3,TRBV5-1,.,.,TGCGCCAGCAGTACCAGCGGCACAGATACGCAGTATTTT,CASSTSGTDTQYF
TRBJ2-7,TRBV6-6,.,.,TGTGCTAGTAATAGCGGCTACGAGCAGTACTTC,CASNSGYEQYF
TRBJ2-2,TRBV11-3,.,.,TGTGCCAGCAGCTCCTACGTCCAGGGTAACGACACCGGGGAGCTGTTTTTT,CASSSYVQGNDTGELFF
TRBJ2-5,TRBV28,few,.,TGTGCCAGGTCACCGAGGGGATGGTTGGAGACCCAGTACTTC,CARSPRGWLETQYF
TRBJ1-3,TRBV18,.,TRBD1,TGTGCCAGCTCACACCCGGGACAGAGCTCTGGAAACACCATATATTTT,CASSHPGQSSGNTIYF
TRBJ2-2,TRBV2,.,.,TGTGCCAGCAGGATTTTAGCGGCGAACACCGGGGAGCTGTTTTTT,CASRILAANTGELFF
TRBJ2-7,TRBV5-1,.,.,TGCGCCAGCAGCTTTTCGGCAGGGTCAGCCTACGAGCAGTACTTC,CASSFSAGSAYEQYF
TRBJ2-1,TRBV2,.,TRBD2,TGTGCCAGCAGCCTCATGGCGGGAGGAAATGAGCAGTTCTTC,CASSLMAGGNEQFF
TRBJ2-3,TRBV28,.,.,TGTGCCAGCAGTTCCTCCCATTTAGCCGGTTGGACAGATACGCAGTATTTT,CASSSSHLAGWTDTQYF
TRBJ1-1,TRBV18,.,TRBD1,TGTGCCAGCTCATCAATACAGGGGGGCACTGAAGCTTTCTTT,CASSSIQGGTEAFF
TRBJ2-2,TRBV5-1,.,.,TGCGCCAGCAGCTTGCAGACAGGTCCGAACACCGGGGAGCTGTTTTTT,CASSLQTGPNTGELFF
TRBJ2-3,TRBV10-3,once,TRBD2,TGTGCCATCAGTGACCCCGGGACTAGCGGGAGAGATACGCAGTATTTT,CAISDPGTSGRDTQYF
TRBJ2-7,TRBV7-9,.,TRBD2,TGTGCCAGCAGCTTAGGACTAGCGGGGTACGAGCAGTACTTC,CASSLGLAGYEQYF
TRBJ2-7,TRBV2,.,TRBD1,TGTGCCATCCCTTACGGGGACAGGTCGAGCTCCTACGAGCAGTACTTC,CAIPYGDRSSSYEQYF
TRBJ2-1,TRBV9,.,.,TGTGCCAGCAGCGTAGCCGGGACGAGGGAGTGGGGTGAGCAGTTCTTC,CASSVAGTREWGEQFF
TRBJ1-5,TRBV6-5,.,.,TGTGCCAGCAGTTACGGGGGACCCCATCAGCCCCAGCATTTT,CASSYGGPHQPQHF
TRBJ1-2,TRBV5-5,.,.,TGTGCCAGCAGCTTGGCTGGGGATGGCTTTTATGGCTACACCTTC,CASSLAGDGFYGYTF
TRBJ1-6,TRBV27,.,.,TGTGCCAGCAGTTTAGCGGCAGGAGATAATTCACCCCTCCACTTT,CASSLAAGDNSPLHF
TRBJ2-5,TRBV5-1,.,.,TGCGCCAGCAGCTTGAGTGGGGTATCAGAGACCCAGTACTTC,CASSLSGVSETQYF
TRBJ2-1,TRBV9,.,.,TGTGCCAGCAGCCCCGGGACGGCGGGAAGTGAGCAGTTCTTC,CASSPGTAGSEQFF
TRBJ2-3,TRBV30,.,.,TGTGCCTGGAGTCAGTTGTTGGGCCGCGGAAATACGCAGTATTTT,CAWSQLLGRGNTQYF
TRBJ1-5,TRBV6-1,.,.,TGTGCCAGCAGTGAAGTCGGATCCTTCGCGGGACAGCCCCAGCATTTT,CASSEVGSFAGQPQHF
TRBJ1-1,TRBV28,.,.,TGTGCCAGCAGGCGATCATCTAACACTGAAGCTTTCTTT,CASRRSSNTEAFF
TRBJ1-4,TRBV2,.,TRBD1,TGTGCCAGCAGCACAGGGGGAACAACTAATGAAAAACTGTTTTTT,CASSTGGTTNEKLFF
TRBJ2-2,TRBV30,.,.,TGTGCCTGGAGGGGGGACTTTTACACCGGGGAGCTGTTTTTT,CAWRGDFYTGELFF
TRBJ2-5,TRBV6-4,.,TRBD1,TGTGCCAGCAGTGACGGGACAGAAGCAGAGACCCAGTACTTC,CASSDGTEAETQYF
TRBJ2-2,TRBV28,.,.,TGTGCCAGCTCGACCCCTGGGGGGGGGCTCACCGGGGAGCTGTTTTTT,CASSTPGGGLTGELFF
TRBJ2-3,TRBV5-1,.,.,TGCGCCAGCAGCTTGTCCGACGGAAGGGGAAGCACAGATACGCAGTATTTT,CASSLSDGRGSTDTQYF
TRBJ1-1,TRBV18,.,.,TGTGCCAGCTCCTCCGGCTACTCAGGGGCTGAAGCTTTCTTT,CASSSGYSGAEAFF
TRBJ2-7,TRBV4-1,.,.,TGCGCCAGCAGCCAAGTTGGGCTGGGGGTCTACGAGCAGTACTTC,CASSQVGLGVYEQYF
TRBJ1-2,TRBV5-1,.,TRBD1,TGCGCCAGCAGCCTGGGGACAGGGGTCTATGGCTACACCTTC,CASSLGTGVYGYTF
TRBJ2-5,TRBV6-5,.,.,TGTGCCAGCAGTTACTCGAAGCTAGTAAGAGAGACCCAGTACTTC,CASSYSKLVRETQYF
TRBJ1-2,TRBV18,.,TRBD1,TGTGCCAGCAGGGACAGTGAGAACTATGGCTACACCTTC,CASRDSENYGYTF
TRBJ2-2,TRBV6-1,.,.,TGTGCCAGCAGTGAATGGGGGACCGGGGAGCTGTTTTTT,CASSEWGTGELFF
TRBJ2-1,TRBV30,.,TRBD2,TGTGCCTGGACCGGACTAGCGGGATACAATGAGCAGTTCTTC,CAWTGLAGYNEQFF
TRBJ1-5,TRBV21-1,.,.,TGTGCCAGCCAGGGACGGATCAATCAGCCCCAGCATTTT,CASQGRINQPQHF
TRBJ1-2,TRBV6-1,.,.,TGTGCCAGCACAACCCGGGACGGGACTAACTATGGCTACACCTTC,CASTTRDGTNYGYTF
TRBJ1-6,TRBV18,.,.,TGTGCCAGCTCCATCGACAGTGAAAATTCACCCCTCCACTTT,CASSIDSENSPLHF
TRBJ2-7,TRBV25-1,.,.,TGTGCCAGCAGTGAGTGCCCCGACGGGCAGACCCTTTGTGAGCAGTACTTC,CASSECPDGQTLCEQYF
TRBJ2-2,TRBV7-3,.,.,TGTGCCAGCAGCTTCAGGGCAGGATGGCCCGGGGAGCTGTTTTTT,CASSFRAGWPGELFF
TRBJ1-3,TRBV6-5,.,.,TGTGCCAGCCTAGCCACGGTCGGCTCTGGAAACACCATATATTTT,CASLATVGSGNTIYF
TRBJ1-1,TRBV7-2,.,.,TGTGCCAGCCGAACCCGGACGGAAAACACTGAAGCTTTCTTT,CASRTRTENTEAFF
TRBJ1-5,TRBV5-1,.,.,TGCGCCAGCAGCTTGGGAGGTGGTGGGCCCCAGCATTTT,CASSLGGGGPQHF
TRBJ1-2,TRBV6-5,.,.,TGTGCCAGCAGTTTACTCATCGGGGGTTCATATGGCTACACCTTC,CASSLLIGGSYGYTF
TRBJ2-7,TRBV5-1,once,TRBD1,TGCGCCAGCAGCGTAGAGACAGGGGTTAGGGAGCAGTACTTC,CASSVETGVREQYF